Following are 8 T cell receptor beta chains from one sample sequenced in a study of blood T cell repertoires in COVID-19. Using immunoSEQ multiplex PCR, the repertoire was profiled, and TCRdb retains in-frame clones only, with some absent. Of some 210,000 clones in the sample, roughly 87% were seen once. The material sequenced was PBMCs or T cells enriched from blood (not recorded which). The source of these receptors is a man in his late teens or twenties with acute COVID-19.

This clone came up many times. This sample also contains other DNA sequences that code for the same CDR3. J is TRBJ2-7 and V is TRBV16; 7 nucleotides align to TRBD1. This CDR3 spans 13 amino acids. V shed 4 bases, J shed 3 bases, and the junction held 3 bases outside the gene matches. CDR1 and CDR2 from the germline V gene are KGHSY and FQNENV. The DNA for the CDR3 is TGTGCCAGCAGCCGAGGGGACAGCTACGAGCAGTACTTC. Protein product: CASSRGDSYEQYF.

V usage is TRBV30 and J usage is TRBJ1-1; TRBD1 might be the D (5 bases). The CDR3 loop spans 13 amino acids. The V end was cut by 1 base, the J end by 0 bases, with 6 bases between. Germline loops: CDR1 GTSNPN, CDR2 SVGIG (reference sequence). The CDR3 DNA sequence: TGTGCCTGGAGTGGACAGATGAACACTGAAGCTTTCTTT. Encoded protein: CAWSGQMNTEAFF.

CDR3 sequence (DNA): TGTGCCAGCAGCTCCAGACAGGTTTATGAGCAGTTCTTC. It translates to CASSSRQVYEQFF. V is TRBV11-2 and J is TRBJ2-1, with a tentative D call TRBD1 (6 bases). Trimming took off 4 bases at V and 8 bases at J, with 12 bases between the two ends. CDR3 length: 13 amino acids. The germline CDR1 and CDR2 sequences are SGHAT and FQNNGV. Based on the CDR3 plus reference TRBV11-2 and TRBJ2-1, the full variable domain is EAGVAQSPRYKIIEKRQSVAFWCNPISGHATLYWYQQILGQGPKLLIQFQNNGVVDDSQLPKDRFSAERLKGVDSTLKIQPAKLEDSAVYLCASSSRQVYEQFFGPGTRLTVL.

The V call is TRBV4-2, the J call TRBJ1-2; 7 positions agree with TRBD1. CDR1 is LGHNA and CDR2 is YNFKEQ in the germline V gene. J lost 5 bases, V lost 1 base, and 4 bases had no gene match. This CDR3 is 14 amino acids long. The CDR3 nucleotides read TGTGCCAGCAGCCAAGCTTCGACAGGGTATGGCTACACCTTC. Its translation: CASSQASTGYGYTF.

The chain joins TRBV28 to TRBJ1-2, with 8 bases identical to TRBD1. Unmatched junction bases numbered 6, after V lost 6 bases and J lost 6 bases. The length of the CDR3 is 13 residues. Germline CDR1 reads MDHEN; CDR2 reads SYDVKM. CDR3 coding DNA: TGTGCCAGCAGCACGGACAGGGTGGATGGCTACACCTTC. This codes for CASSTDRVDGYTF.

In its sample, this clone was seen once. V is TRBV2 and J is TRBJ1-2; 7 positions agree with TRBD1. V lost 4 bases and J lost 4; bases outside the gene matches: 3. Germline V CDR1 and CDR2: SNHLY, FYNNEI. This CDR3 is built from 13 residues. CDR3: CASSGWDSYGYTF. The CDR3 DNA reads as TGTGCCAGCAGTGGATGGGACAGCTATGGCTACACCTTC.

This clone occurred once. The V and J genes are TRBV2 and TRBJ1-1, with TRBD1 identical over 7 bases. V dropped 6 bases and J dropped 2; count of bases not matched to a gene: 3. CDR1 is SNHLY and CDR2 is FYNNEI in the germline V gene. This CDR3 has 13 amino acids. The CDR3 DNA is TGTGCCAGCAGCAGGACAGGAAACACTGAAGCTTTCTTT. Protein product: CASSRTGNTEAFF.

This clone was counted a few times. V is TRBV23-1 and J is TRBJ1-5, with D perhaps TRBD1 (6 bases). TRBV23-1 is an open reading frame whose function is uncertain. The CDR3 extends over 14 amino acids. V lost 4 bases and J 4 bases, leaving 11 bases between the germline ends. The CDR3 loop reads CASSRCQGNQPQHF. CDR3 sequence (DNA): TGCGCCAGCAGTCGATGCCAGGGGAATCAGCCCCAGCATTTT.